This TCR beta chain was sequenced for a study of blood T cells in healthy people across ages. Study results and caveats: Greater diversity and more naive CD4+ cells were seen in long-lived donors than in aged donors.

Regarding this clonotype: The target antigen is unknown.

Then a second PCR, running roughly 7 to 11 cycles, was carried out with a sample-barcoded 5' primer and a J-beta primer mix. TCRdb redid the calling of the 5' RACE reads with MiXCR, one entry per CDR3 protein. The table has approximately 760,000 distinct CDR3 sequences, approximately 25% seen once. The CDR3 runs 17 residues. V lost 1 base and J lost 8; bases outside the gene matches: 11. CDR1 SGHTA and CDR2 FQGTGA come from the germline V gene. This sample also appeared in a second study, on T cells of mothers and their children. Per that paper: There were no persistent microchimeric T cell clones detected.

The clonotype was recovered from a boy between 10 and 17 years old in good health. What was sequenced was blood. V usage is TRBV7-3 and J usage is TRBJ2-4; 10 bases map to TRBD2. The CDR3 nucleotides are TGTGCCAGCAGCTTAAGGCAGCCTAGCGGGAGTAGTGACATTCAGTACTTC. Residues: CASSLRQPSGSSDIQYF.